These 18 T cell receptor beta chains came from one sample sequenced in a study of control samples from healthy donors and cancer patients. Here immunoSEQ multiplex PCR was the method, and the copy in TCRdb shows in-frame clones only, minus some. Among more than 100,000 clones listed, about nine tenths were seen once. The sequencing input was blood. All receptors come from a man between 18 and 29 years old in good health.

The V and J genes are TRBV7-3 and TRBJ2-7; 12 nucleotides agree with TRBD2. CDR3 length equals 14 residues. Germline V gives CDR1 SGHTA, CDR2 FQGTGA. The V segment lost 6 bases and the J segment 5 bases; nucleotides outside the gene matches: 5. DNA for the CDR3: TGTGCCAGCAGTCTAGCGGGGGGGCCCCACGAGCAGTACTTC. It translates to CASSLAGGPHEQYF.

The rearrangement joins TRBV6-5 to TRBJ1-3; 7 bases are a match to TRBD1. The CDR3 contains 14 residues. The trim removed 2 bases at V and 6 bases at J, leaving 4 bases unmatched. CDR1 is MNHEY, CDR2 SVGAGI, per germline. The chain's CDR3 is CASSYSGQENTIYF. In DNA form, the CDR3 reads TGTGCCAGCAGTTACAGCGGACAGGAAAACACCATATATTTT.

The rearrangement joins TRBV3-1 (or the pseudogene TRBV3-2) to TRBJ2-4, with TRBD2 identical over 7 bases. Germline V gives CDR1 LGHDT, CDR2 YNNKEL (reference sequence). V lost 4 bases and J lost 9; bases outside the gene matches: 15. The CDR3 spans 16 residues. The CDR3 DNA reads TGTGCCAGCAGCCCAAGGGTAGGGACTACGCGCCCCATTCAGTACTTC. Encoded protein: CASSPRVGTTRPIQYF.

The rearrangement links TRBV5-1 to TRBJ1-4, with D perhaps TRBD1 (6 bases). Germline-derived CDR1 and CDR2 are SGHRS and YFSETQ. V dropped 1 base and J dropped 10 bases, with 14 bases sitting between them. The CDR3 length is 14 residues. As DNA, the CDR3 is TGCGCCAGCAGCTTGTCGTACAGGGTGGGAAAACTGTTTTTT. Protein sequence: CASSLSYRVGKLFF. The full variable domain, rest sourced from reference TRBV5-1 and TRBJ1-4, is KAGVTQTPRYLIKTRGQQVTLSCSPISGHRSVSWYQQTPGQGLQFLFEYFSETQRNKGNFPGRFSGRQFSNSRSEMNVSTLELGDSALYLCASSLSYRVGKLFFGSGTQLSVL.

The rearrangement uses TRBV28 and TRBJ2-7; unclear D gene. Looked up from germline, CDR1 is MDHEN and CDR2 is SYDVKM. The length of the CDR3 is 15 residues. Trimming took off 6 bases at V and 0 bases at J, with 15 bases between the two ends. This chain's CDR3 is CASSKAVIFSYEQYV. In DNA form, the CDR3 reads TGTGCCAGCAGCAAAGCAGTTATCTTCTCCTACGAGCAGTACGTC.

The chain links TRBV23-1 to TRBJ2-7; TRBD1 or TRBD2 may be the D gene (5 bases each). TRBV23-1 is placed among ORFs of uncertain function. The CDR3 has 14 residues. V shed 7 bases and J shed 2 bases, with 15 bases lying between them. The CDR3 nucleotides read TGCGCCAGCACTCCCGAGGGGATTACCTACGAGCAGTACTTC. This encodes CASTPEGITYEQYF.

Here the CDR3 DNA reads TGTGCCAGCAGTCTGCCCAAAGAGACCCAGTACTTC. This sequence encodes CASSLPKETQYF. This sequence joins TRBV27 and TRBJ2-5; D is uncertain. CDR1 and CDR2 (germline): MNHEY, SMNVEV (reference sequence). The CDR3 has 12 amino acids. V dropped 5 bases and J dropped 3 bases, with 7 bases sitting between them.

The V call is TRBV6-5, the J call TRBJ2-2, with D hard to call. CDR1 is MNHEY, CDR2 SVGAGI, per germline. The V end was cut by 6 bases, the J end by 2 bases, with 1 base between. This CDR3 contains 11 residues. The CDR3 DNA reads TGTGCCAGCAGAAACACCGGGGAGCTGTTTTTT. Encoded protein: CASRNTGELFF.

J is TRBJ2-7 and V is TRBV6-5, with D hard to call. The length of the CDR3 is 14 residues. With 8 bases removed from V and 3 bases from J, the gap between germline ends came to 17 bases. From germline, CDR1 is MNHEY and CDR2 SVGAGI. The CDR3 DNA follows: TGTGCCAGCGAAGGAAACAGTGGAGTCTACGAGCAGTACGTC. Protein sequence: CASEGNSGVYEQYV.

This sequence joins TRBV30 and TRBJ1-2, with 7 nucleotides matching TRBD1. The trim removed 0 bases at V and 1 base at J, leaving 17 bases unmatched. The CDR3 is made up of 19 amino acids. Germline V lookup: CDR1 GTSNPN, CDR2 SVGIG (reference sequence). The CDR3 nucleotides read TGTGCCTGGAGTGTACGTGTCTTGGGACAGAAAGGCCGTAACTATGGCTACACCTTC. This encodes CAWSVRVLGQKGRNYGYTF.

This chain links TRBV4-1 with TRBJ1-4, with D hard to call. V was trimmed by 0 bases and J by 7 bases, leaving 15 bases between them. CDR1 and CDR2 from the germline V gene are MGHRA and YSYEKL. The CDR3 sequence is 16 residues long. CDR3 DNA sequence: TGCGCCAGCAGCCAAGATCAGGCGGCCCGCGGTGAAAAACTGTTTTTT. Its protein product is CASSQDQAARGEKLFF.

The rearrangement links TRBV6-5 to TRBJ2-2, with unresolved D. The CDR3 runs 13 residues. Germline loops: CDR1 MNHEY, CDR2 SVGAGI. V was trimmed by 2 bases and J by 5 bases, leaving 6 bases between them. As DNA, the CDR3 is TGTGCCAGCAGTTACGATAGTACCGGGGAGCTGTTTTTT. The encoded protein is CASSYDSTGELFF.

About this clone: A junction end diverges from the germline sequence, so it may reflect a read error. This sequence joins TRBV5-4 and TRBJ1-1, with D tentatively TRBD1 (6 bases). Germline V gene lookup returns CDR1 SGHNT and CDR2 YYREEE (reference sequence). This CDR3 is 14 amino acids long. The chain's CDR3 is CASRLDSLNTEAFF. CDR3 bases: TGTGCCAGCAGGTTGGACAGTCTGAACACTGAAGCTTTCTTT.

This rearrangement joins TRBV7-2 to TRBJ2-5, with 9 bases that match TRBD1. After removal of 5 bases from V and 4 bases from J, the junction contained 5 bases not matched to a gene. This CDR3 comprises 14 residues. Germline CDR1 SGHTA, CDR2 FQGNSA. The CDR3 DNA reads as TGTGCCAGCAGCCCGGGGGGACAGGGAGAGACCCAGTACTTC. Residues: CASSPGGQGETQYF.

CDR3 bases: TGTGCCAGCAGCGTGGACACCGCCGAGACCCAGTACTTC. Translating it yields CASSVDTAETQYF. This chain links TRBV9 with TRBJ2-5; TRBD1 is a possible D gene (5 bases). CDR3 length: 13 amino acids. Germline CDR1 and CDR2: SGDLS and YYNGEE. V lost 2 bases to trimming and J lost 5 bases, with 10 bases between them.

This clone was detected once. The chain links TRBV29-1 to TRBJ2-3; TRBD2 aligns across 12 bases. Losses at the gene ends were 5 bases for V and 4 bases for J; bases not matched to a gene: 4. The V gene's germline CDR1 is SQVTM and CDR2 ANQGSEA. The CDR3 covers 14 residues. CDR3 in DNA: TGCAGCGTTCAAGGACTAGCGGGACCAGATACGCAGTATTTT. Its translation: CSVQGLAGPDTQYF.

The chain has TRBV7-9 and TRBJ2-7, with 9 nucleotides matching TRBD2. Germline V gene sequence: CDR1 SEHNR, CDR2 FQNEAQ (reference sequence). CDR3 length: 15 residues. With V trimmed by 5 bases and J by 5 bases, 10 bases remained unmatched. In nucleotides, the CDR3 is TGTGCCAGCAGCCGAACGGTAGCGGGAGTAAACGAGCAGTACGTC. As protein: CASSRTVAGVNEQYV.

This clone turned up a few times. The CDR3 DNA sequence: TGTGCCAGTAGTATCAAGGAGGGGTTGGTGTTCTTC. It yields the protein CASSIKEGLVFF. The chain is built from TRBV19 and TRBJ2-1, with a weak D call TRBD2 (6 bases). This CDR3 has 12 amino acids. Germline V gene data show CDR1 as LNHDA and CDR2 as SQIVND (reference sequence). The V gene lost 3 bases and the J gene lost 15 bases, with 15 bases spanning the gap.